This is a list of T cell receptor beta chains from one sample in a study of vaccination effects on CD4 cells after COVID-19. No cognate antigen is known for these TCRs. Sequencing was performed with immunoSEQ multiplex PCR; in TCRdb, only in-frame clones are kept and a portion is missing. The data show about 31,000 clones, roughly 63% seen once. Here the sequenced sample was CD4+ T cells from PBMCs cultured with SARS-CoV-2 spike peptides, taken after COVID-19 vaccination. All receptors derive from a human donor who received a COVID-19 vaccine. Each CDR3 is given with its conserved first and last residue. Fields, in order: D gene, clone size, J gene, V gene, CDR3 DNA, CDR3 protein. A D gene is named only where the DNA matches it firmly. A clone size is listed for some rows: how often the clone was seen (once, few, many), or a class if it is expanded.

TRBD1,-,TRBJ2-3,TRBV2,TGTGCCAGCAGTGAAAACGATTCAGGGACAGGAGTTACGCAGTATTTT,CASSENDSGTGVTQYF
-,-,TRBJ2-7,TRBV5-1,TGCGCCAGCAGCTTGGGTCAGGGTAGTGAGCAGTACTTC,CASSLGQGSEQYF
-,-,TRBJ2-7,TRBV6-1,TGTGCCAGCAGTGAAGGTGGGACTGTGGGCCAGAGCGAGCAGTACTTC,CASSEGGTVGQSEQYF
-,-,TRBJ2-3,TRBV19,TGTGCCAGTAGGTCGAGGGATACGCAGTATTTT,CASRSRDTQYF
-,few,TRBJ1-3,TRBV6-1,TGTGCCAGCAGTGAAGGCTGGGCTGGAAACACCATATATTTT,CASSEGWAGNTIYF
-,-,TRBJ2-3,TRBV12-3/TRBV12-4,TGTGCCAGCAGTTCTGGGAGTAGGCTGCAGTATTTT,CASSSGSRLQYF
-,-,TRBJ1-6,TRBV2,TGTGCCAGCAGTGAAGATTTACAGGGAAGCTCCTATAATTCACCCCTCCACTTT,CASSEDLQGSSYNSPLHF
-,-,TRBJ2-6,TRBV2,TGTGCCAGCAGTCCCGGAGGGGGGGACCTGACTTTC,CASSPGGGDLTF
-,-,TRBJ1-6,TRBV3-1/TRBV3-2,TGTGCCAGCAGCCAAGTTGGCAGAGTACGAAATTCACCCCTCCACTTT,CASSQVGRVRNSPLHF
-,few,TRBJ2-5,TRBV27,TGTGCCAGCAGTTTATCTCCGACCGCCGCAGTGGCCCAGTACTTC,CASSLSPTAAVAQYF
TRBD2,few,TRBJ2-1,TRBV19,TGTGCCAGTAGTCCTCTTGCTAGCGGGAGCTACAATGAGCAGTTCTTC,CASSPLASGSYNEQFF
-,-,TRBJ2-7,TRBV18,TGTGCCAGCTCACCAGGAACCTCCTACGAGCAGTACTTC,CASSPGTSYEQYF
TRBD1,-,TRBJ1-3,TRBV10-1,TGCGCCAGCAGTCCCCAGGTCCTCGGACAGGGCGGAAACACCATATATTTT,CASSPQVLGQGGNTIYF
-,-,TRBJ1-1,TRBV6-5,TGTGCCAGCAGGGACAGTCACACTGAAGCTTTCTTT,CASRDSHTEAFF
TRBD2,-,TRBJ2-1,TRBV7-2,TGTGCCAGCAGCTTAAACCAGCGGGAGGGCTACAATGAGCAGTTCTTC,CASSLNQREGYNEQFF
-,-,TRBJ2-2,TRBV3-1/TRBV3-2,TGTGCCAGCAGCCCGCAAGTAGCTGGCGGGGAGCTGTTTTTT,CASSPQVAGGELFF
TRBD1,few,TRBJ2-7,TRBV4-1,TGCGCCAGCAGCCCCTGGACAGGGGTTAGCAACGAGCAGTACTTC,CASSPWTGVSNEQYF
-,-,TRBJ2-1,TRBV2,TGTGCCAGCAGCTTGTACGTTGGTGAGCAGTTCTTC,CASSLYVGEQFF
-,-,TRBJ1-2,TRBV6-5,TGTGCCAGCAGTTTCAGTGGTGGGACACTTTATGGCTACACCTTC,CASSFSGGTLYGYTF
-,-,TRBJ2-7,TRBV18,TGTGCCAGCTCACTTCCAGTGTCCTCCTACGAGCAGTACTTC,CASSLPVSSYEQYF
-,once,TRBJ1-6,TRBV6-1,TGTGCCAGCAGTGCTAAGGGTGCGGGAGCCTATAATTCACCCCTCCACTTT,CASSAKGAGAYNSPLHF
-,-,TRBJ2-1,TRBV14,TGTGCCAGCAGCCAAGCTCTTCAGGGGTTGAAGCAGTTCTTC,CASSQALQGLKQFF
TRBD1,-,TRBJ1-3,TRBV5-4,TGTGCCAGCAGCCCCGGGACAGGGGGCGGAAACACCATATATTTT,CASSPGTGGGNTIYF
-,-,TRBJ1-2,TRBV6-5,TGTGCCAGCAGTTACTCGATACAGGGTGGCTATGGCTACACCTTC,CASSYSIQGGYGYTF
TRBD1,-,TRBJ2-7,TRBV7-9,TGTGCCAGCAGCGAGGACAGGGTCTACGAGCAGTACTTC,CASSEDRVYEQYF
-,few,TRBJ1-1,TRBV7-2,TGTGCCAGCAGCTTAGAATACTCACGGGGGCGATCTTTCTTT,CASSLEYSRGRSFF
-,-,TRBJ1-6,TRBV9,TGTGCCAGCAGCGTAGCCCAGAACGATAATTCACCCCTCCACTTT,CASSVAQNDNSPLHF
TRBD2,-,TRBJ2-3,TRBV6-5,TGTGCCAGCAGTTACTCGACTAGCCTTCCAGATACGCAGTATTTT,CASSYSTSLPDTQYF
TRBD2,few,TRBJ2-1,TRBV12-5,TGTGCTAGTGGTTTGGTGGCTAGCGGAAACAATGAGCAGTTCTTC,CASGLVASGNNEQFF
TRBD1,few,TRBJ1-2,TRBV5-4,TGTGCCAGCAGCTTGCAGGGGGCGGAGAATCCTTTTGGCTACACCTTC,CASSLQGAENPFGYTF
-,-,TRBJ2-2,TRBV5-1,TGCGCCAGCAGCTTAGGCGGTACGAACACCGGGGAGCTGTTTTTT,CASSLGGTNTGELFF
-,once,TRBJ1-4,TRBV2,TGTGCCAGCAGTGAGGAAACAACTAATGAAAAACTGTTTTTT,CASSEETTNEKLFF
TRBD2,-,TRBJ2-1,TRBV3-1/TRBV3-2,TGTGCCAGCAGCTCTCCCGGGACTAGCGGGACGGAGCAGTTCTTC,CASSSPGTSGTEQFF
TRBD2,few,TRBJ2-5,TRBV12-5,TGTGCTAGTGTACTAGGACTAGCGGGAGTGTCAGAGACCCAGTACTTC,CASVLGLAGVSETQYF
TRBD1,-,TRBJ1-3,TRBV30,TGTGCCTGCGATCCGACAGGGATTTCTGGAAACACCATATATTTT,CACDPTGISGNTIYF
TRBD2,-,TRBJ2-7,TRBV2,TGTGCCAGCAGTAGACTAGCGGGGGGCCTCGACGAGCAGTACTTC,CASSRLAGGLDEQYF
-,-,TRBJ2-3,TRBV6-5,TGTGCCAGCAGTTCCGCGGATAGCACAGATACGCAGTATTTT,CASSSADSTDTQYF
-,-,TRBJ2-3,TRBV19,TGTGCCAGTAGTGAAATACAGGGTAGCACAGATACGCAGTATTTT,CASSEIQGSTDTQYF
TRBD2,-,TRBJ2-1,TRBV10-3,TGTGCCATCAGTGATAGGGGACTAGCGGGAGCCGCCTACAATGAGCAGTTCTTC,CAISDRGLAGAAYNEQFF
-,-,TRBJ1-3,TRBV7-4,TGTGCCAGCAGCAAAGAGGCGGGCTGGTACCTCTCTGGAAACACCATATATTTT,CASSKEAGWYLSGNTIYF
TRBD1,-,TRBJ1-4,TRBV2,TGTGCCAGCAGGGAACAGGGGAGAGGGGAAAAACTGTTTTTT,CASREQGRGEKLFF
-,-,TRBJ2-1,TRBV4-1,TGCGCCAGCAGCCAAGTGCTACAAACACGGGGTGAGCAGTTCTTC,CASSQVLQTRGEQFF
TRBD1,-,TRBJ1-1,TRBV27,TGTGCCAGCAGTGTCGCAGGGGGCCCGAACACTGAAGCTTTCTTT,CASSVAGGPNTEAFF
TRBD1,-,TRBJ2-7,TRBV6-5,TGTGCCAGCAGGCCCGGACAGGGGGGAGCGAGGGAGCAGTACTTC,CASRPGQGGAREQYF
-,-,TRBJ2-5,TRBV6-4,TGTGCCAGCAGTGACTCGTATGGGGGCCAAGAGACCCAGTACTTC,CASSDSYGGQETQYF
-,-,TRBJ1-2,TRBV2,TGTGCCAGCAGACTCCAAATCGCTTTTGGCTACACCTTC,CASRLQIAFGYTF
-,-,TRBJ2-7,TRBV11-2,TGTGCCAGCAGCTTAGGGTTCCTGGGACCGAATAACTACGAGCAGTACTTC,CASSLGFLGPNNYEQYF
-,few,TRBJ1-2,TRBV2,TGTGCCAGCCAGGGTGTAAGACGTGGATATGGCTACACCTTC,CASQGVRRGYGYTF
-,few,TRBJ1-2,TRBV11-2,TGTGCCAGCAGCCTGCGGGGGGCGGATGGCTACACCTTC,CASSLRGADGYTF
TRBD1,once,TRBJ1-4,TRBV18,TGTGCCAGCTCACCGGAGCACAGGGCAGGGGGAGAAAAACTGTTTTTT,CASSPEHRAGGEKLFF
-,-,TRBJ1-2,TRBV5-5,TGTGCCAGCAGTTATAATTCTAACTATGGCTACACCTTC,CASSYNSNYGYTF
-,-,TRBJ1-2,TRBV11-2,TGTGCCAGCACCGGGCAGGGAAAATACTATGGCTACACCTTC,CASTGQGKYYGYTF
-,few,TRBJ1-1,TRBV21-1,TGTGCCAGCAGACCGGAGCCAACTGACGGGTCTCAAGCTTTCTTT,CASRPEPTDGSQAFF
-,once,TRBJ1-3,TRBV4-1,TGCGCCAGCAGCCAAGTCCAGGGAGCAGGTCACTCTGGAAACACCATATATTTT,CASSQVQGAGHSGNTIYF